Following are 29 T cell receptor beta chains from one sample sequenced in a study of T cell responses to AZD1222 COVID-19 vaccine. Generated by immunoSEQ multiplex PCR, the TCRdb table keeps only in-frame clones and is missing some. The sample has approximately 150,000 clones, roughly 92% seen once; the top ten hold 4% to 5.5%. The specimen comprised peripheral blood, sampled 28 days after the second AZD1222 dose. These receptors were obtained from an adult who received the AZD1222 COVID-19 vaccine.

The chain employs TRBV30 and TRBJ2-1; D is perhaps TRBD2 (5 bases). The CDR3 runs to 14 residues. The germline V gene encodes CDR1 GTSNPN and CDR2 SVGIG (reference sequence). V was shortened by 1 base and J by 2 bases, with 9 bases between the two germline ends. CDR3 loop: CAWSAWRAYNEQFF. CDR3 sequence (DNA): TGTGCCTGGAGTGCGTGGCGGGCCTACAATGAGCAGTTCTTC.

The chain uses TRBV20-1 and TRBJ1-1, with a tentative D call TRBD1 (6 bases). This CDR3 region has 11 residues. Germline values: CDR1 DFQATT, CDR2 SNEGSKA (reference sequence). Trimming took 2 bases from V and 10 from J, leaving 11 bases between them. Written as DNA, the CDR3 is TGCAGTGCTAGACCACGGACAGTAGCTTTCTTT. Protein: CSARPRTVAFF.

This rearrangement joins TRBV11-3 to TRBJ2-3, with D perhaps matching TRBD2 (6 bases). V was shortened by 5 bases and J by 0 bases, with 15 bases between the two germline ends. This CDR3 region has 16 residues. Per germline, CDR1 SGHNT and CDR2 YENEEA. The CDR3 DNA reads as TGTGCCAGCAGCAGAGGAGCGGGTTCTAGCACAGATACGCAGTATTTT. Translation gives CASSRGAGSSTDTQYF. The whole variable domain, filled in from reference TRBV11-3 and TRBJ2-3, reads EAGVVQSPRYKIIEKKQPVAFWCNPISGHNTLYWYLQNLGQGPELLIRYENEEAVDDSQLPKDRFSAERLKGVDSTLKIQPAELGDSAVYLCASSRGAGSSTDTQYFGPGTRLTVL.

This clone showed up just once. The chain couples TRBV15 to TRBJ2-1, with 9 bases aligning to TRBD1. The CDR3 is made up of 15 amino acids. CDR1 and CDR2 from the germline V gene are LNHNV and YYDKDF (reference sequence). V was clipped by 2 bases and J by 5 bases; unmatched bases: 4. CDR3 amino acids: CATSRWGQGDNEQFF. CDR3 DNA: TGTGCCACCAGCAGATGGGGACAGGGCGACAATGAGCAGTTCTTC.

The chain is built from TRBV19 and TRBJ2-2; D is unclear. Trimming left V 10 bases short and J 2 bases short, with 11 bases between. CDR1 LNHDA and CDR2 SQIVND come from the germline V gene (reference sequence). This CDR3 region has 13 residues. The CDR3 loop is CATQKGNTGELFF. CDR3 coding DNA: TGTGCCACGCAGAAGGGCAACACCGGGGAGCTGTTTTTT.

This chain uses TRBV7-6 with TRBJ2-5; the match to TRBD1 covers 8 bases. The CDR3 is 15 amino acids. Germline loops: CDR1 SGHVS, CDR2 FNYEAQ. V lost 4 bases, J lost 4 bases, and 8 bases stayed unmatched. As DNA, the CDR3 is TGTGCCAGCAGCTCGGACAGGGCTGGAGGAGAGACCCAGTACTTC. Protein: CASSSDRAGGETQYF.

This clone was recorded once. The chain uses TRBV6-5 and TRBJ1-2; 7 bases are shared with TRBD1. The CDR3 sequence is 16 residues long. V shed 0 bases, J shed 0 bases, and the junction held 4 bases outside the gene matches. The germline V gene has CDR1 MNHEY and CDR2 SVGAGI. The CDR3 nucleotides read TGTGCCAGCAGTTACTCAGGGACAGTTTCTAACTATGGCTACACCTTC. It is translated as CASSYSGTVSNYGYTF.

The chain uses TRBV5-1 and TRBJ2-3; D is unresolved. The CDR3 sequence is 13 residues long. Germline V lookup: CDR1 SGHRS, CDR2 YFSETQ. The V and J ends lost 0 bases and 4 bases respectively, with 6 bases between them. In nucleotides, the CDR3 is TGCGCCAGCAGCTTGGAGCCCCCAGATACGCAGTATTTT. This translates into CASSLEPPDTQYF.

The chain couples TRBV2 to TRBJ2-1; 7 bases are shared with TRBD2. Trimming took 6 bases from V and 4 from J; bases not matched to a gene: 6. This CDR3 contains 14 residues. The germline V gene has CDR1 SNHLY and CDR2 FYNNEI. CDR3 loop: CASRRGSTYNEQFF. The CDR3 nucleotides are TGTGCCAGCAGACGCGGGAGTACGTACAATGAGCAGTTCTTC.

The rearrangement uses TRBV19 and TRBJ1-5, with D perhaps TRBD1 (5 bases). CDR3 size: 20 residues. Germline CDR1 LNHDA, CDR2 SQIVND (reference sequence). Between the trimmed V and J ends, which lost 5 bases and 4 bases, there was a span of 30 bases. CDR3 bases: TGTGCCAGTAGTTCCAAAATCCCGACAGTTATGGGATACCAGAATCAGCCCCAGCATTTT. Protein: CASSSKIPTVMGYQNQPQHF.

This clone was counted between two and nine times. Distinct nucleotide sequences in the sample also encode this CDR3. The CDR3 here is CASSLDPRTEAFF. The CDR3, as DNA: TGTGCCAGCAGCCTCGACCCCCGCACTGAAGCTTTCTTT. The rearrangement links TRBV11-3 to TRBJ1-1; D is undetermined. This CDR3 is built from 13 residues. In germline, CDR1 is SGHNT, CDR2 YENEEA. Trimming left V 5 bases short and J 4 bases short, with 11 bases between.

The rearrangement uses TRBV15 and TRBJ1-4, with 8 positions matching TRBD1. The CDR3 has 17 amino acids. The J segment lost 0 bases and the V segment lost 3 bases, leaving 6 bases of the junction unmatched. Germline CDR1 reads LNHNV; CDR2 reads YYDKDF (reference sequence). CDR3 nucleotides: TGTGCCACCAGCAGCGACAGGGGAACCCCAACTAATGAAAAACTGTTTTTT. Amino acids: CATSSDRGTPTNEKLFF.

The chain has TRBV4-1 and TRBJ1-2; D remains unclear. CDR1 and CDR2 (germline): MGHRA, YSYEKL. The CDR3 has 16 residues. With 3 bases removed from V and 6 bases from J, the gap between germline ends came to 20 bases. CDR3 residues: CASSQDNKGEFNGYTF. The CDR3 DNA reads as TGCGCCAGCAGCCAGGATAACAAGGGAGAGTTTAATGGCTACACCTTC.

The rearrangement links TRBV15 to TRBJ1-4, with TRBD1 identical over 10 bases. J lost 8 bases, V lost 0 bases, and 3 bases had no gene match. The CDR3 has 15 amino acids. Germline CDR1 is LNHNV and CDR2 is YYDKDF (reference sequence). As DNA, the CDR3 is TGTGCCACCAGCAGAGATAGGGGACAGGGGGAAAAACTGTTTTTT. This encodes CATSRDRGQGEKLFF.

A few counts support this clone. The V gene is TRBV19, the J gene TRBJ1-6; 7 nucleotides align to TRBD1. The CDR3 runs 16 residues. V shed 0 bases, J shed 10 bases, and the junction held 9 bases outside the gene matches. Germline CDR1 reads LNHDA; CDR2 reads SQIVND (reference sequence). Here the CDR3 reads CASSIEPTGSRSPLHF. CDR3 DNA: TGTGCCAGTAGTATAGAACCGACAGGGTCCCGCTCACCCCTCCACTTT.

The rearrangement joins TRBV24-1 to TRBJ1-2; 7 bases agree with TRBD1. CDR1 and CDR2 (germline): KGHDR, SFDVKD. The CDR3 runs to 15 residues. The junction had 14 bases not matched to a gene; V was cut back by 12 bases and J by 2 bases. CDR3: CAGSTGEIANYGYTF. The CDR3 nucleotides are TGTGCCGGCAGCACAGGGGAAATCGCGAACTATGGCTACACCTTC.

V is TRBV4-1 and J is TRBJ2-7, with D perhaps TRBD2 (5 bases). CDR1 and CDR2 (germline): MGHRA, YSYEKL. V was clipped by 0 bases and J by 2 bases, with 14 bases between them. The CDR3 runs 16 residues. Here the CDR3 reads CASSQEERNSPYEQYF. CDR3 in DNA: TGCGCCAGCAGCCAAGAAGAGCGGAACTCGCCCTACGAGCAGTACTTC.

This clone was picked up one time. The chain is built from TRBV19 and TRBJ2-7; D gene unclear. Germline CDR1 LNHDA, CDR2 SQIVND (reference sequence). The CDR3 runs to 8 residues. The V and J ends lost 6 bases and 11 bases respectively, with 5 bases between them. CDR3 sequence reads: CASRPKYF. Written as DNA, the CDR3 is TGTGCCAGTAGACCCAAGTACTTC.

J is TRBJ2-3 and V is TRBV19; TRBD1 matches 12 bases. The CDR3 loop spans 16 amino acids. The germline CDR1 and CDR2 sequences are LNHDA and SQIVND (reference sequence). The J segment lost 4 bases and the V segment lost 9 bases, leaving 11 bases of the junction unmatched. The CDR3 loop is CASSRRDRGRADTQYF. The CDR3 DNA is TGTGCCAGCTCTCGCCGGGACAGGGGGCGTGCAGATACGCAGTATTTT.

V gene TRBV20-1 combines with J gene TRBJ2-3; D gene unclear. The CDR3 totals 14 residues. Germline V gene sequence: CDR1 DFQATT, CDR2 SNEGSKA (reference sequence). The V and J ends lost 3 bases and 0 bases respectively, with 10 bases between them. The CDR3 here is CSASAVTSTDTQYF. In nucleotides, the CDR3 is TGCAGTGCTAGTGCGGTAACTAGCACAGATACGCAGTATTTT.

This chain connects TRBV5-1 to TRBJ1-1, with D uncertain. There are 14 residues in the CDR3. The ends were cut back, 2 bases at V and 4 bases at J, with 12 bases in the middle. The germline gives CDR1 SGHRS, CDR2 YFSETQ. CDR3 coding DNA: TGCGCCAGCAGCTTCTCCGGGGTTAGCACTGAAGCTTTCTTT. It codes for CASSFSGVSTEAFF.

The V call is TRBV6-5, the J call TRBJ1-4; D is ambiguous. The CDR3 spans 16 residues. V lost 0 bases to trimming and J lost 8 bases, with 16 bases between them. The V gene's germline CDR1 is MNHEY and CDR2 SVGAGI. The CDR3 spells CASSYSRLAAGEKLFF. CDR3 coding DNA: TGTGCCAGCAGTTACTCTCGATTGGCCGCGGGAGAAAAACTGTTTTTT.

This sequence joins TRBV19 and TRBJ2-5; TRBD2 matches at 12 bases. CDR3 length: 16 residues. V trimming: 4 bases; J trimming: 5 bases; junction bases outside the gene matches: 8. From germline, CDR1 is LNHDA and CDR2 SQIVND (reference sequence). The CDR3 sequence: CASSTRLAGVRETQYF. The DNA of the CDR3 is TGTGCCAGTAGTACTCGACTAGCGGGAGTACGGGAGACCCAGTACTTC.

The chain couples TRBV4-1 to TRBJ2-7, with 7 bases aligning to TRBD1. Unmatched junction bases numbered 3, after V lost 1 base and J lost 0 bases. Germline lookup yields CDR1 MGHRA and CDR2 YSYEKL. The CDR3 runs 15 residues. The CDR3 here is CASSQVGTASYEQYF. In DNA form, the CDR3 reads TGCGCCAGCAGCCAAGTAGGGACAGCCTCCTACGAGCAGTACTTC.

The chain recombines TRBV20-1 with TRBJ1-3, with D hard to call. This CDR3 comprises 11 residues. The germline CDR1 and CDR2 sequences are DFQATT and SNEGSKA (reference sequence). The V end lost 3 bases, the J end lost 1 base, and 1 base lay between the germline ends. CDR3 in DNA: TGCAGTGCTAGTTCTGGAAACACCATATATTTT. This codes for CSASSGNTIYF.

The chain links TRBV3-1 (or the pseudogene TRBV3-2) to TRBJ2-4; possibly TRBD2 for D (6 bases). CDR1 and CDR2 from the germline V gene are LGHDT and YNNKEL (reference sequence). V was clipped by 4 bases and J by 7 bases, with 23 bases between them. This CDR3 comprises 17 residues. As DNA, the CDR3 is TGTGCCAGCAGCCTAGTAACCGGGGGTAGCGGAAGGAACATTCAGTACTTC. Encoded protein: CASSLVTGGSGRNIQYF.

The rearrangement links TRBV6-2 or TRBV6-3 to TRBJ2-5; TRBD2 aligns across 7 bases. Germline V gives CDR1 MNHEY, CDR2 SVGEGT. The CDR3 runs 18 residues. The junction had 15 bases not matched to a gene; V was cut back by 0 bases and J by 5 bases. CDR3 sequence: CASSYSKGGRAHRETQYF. DNA for the CDR3: TGTGCCAGCAGTTACTCGAAGGGCGGGAGAGCCCACCGGGAGACCCAGTACTTC.

The chain combines TRBV28 with TRBJ1-6; D may be TRBD1 (5 bases). CDR1 and CDR2 (germline): MDHEN, SYDVKM. The CDR3 is made up of 18 amino acids. V lost 2 bases and J lost 1, with 15 bases in between. The CDR3: CASSLRRDWISYNSPLHF. The CDR3 DNA follows: TGTGCCAGCAGTTTACGCAGGGACTGGATTTCCTATAATTCACCCCTCCACTTT. Drawing the rest from reference TRBV28 and TRBJ1-6, the complete variable domain is DVKVTQSSRYLVKRTGEKVFLECVQDMDHENMFWYRQDPGLGLRLIYFSYDVKMKEKGDIPEGYSVSREKKERFSLILESASTNQTSMYLCASSLRRDWISYNSPLHFGNGTRLTVT.

This clone has a single count. The V and J genes are TRBV27 and TRBJ2-7; D remains ambiguous. This CDR3 contains 15 residues. V was trimmed by 6 bases and J by 7 bases, leaving 22 bases between them. Germline V gene sequence: CDR1 MNHEY, CDR2 SMNVEV (reference sequence). CDR3 residues: CASSYTFTPTFEQYF. The CDR3 DNA is TGTGCCAGCAGCTATACGTTCACTCCCACCTTTGAGCAGTACTTC.